This T cell receptor beta chain was identified during a study of OX40 agonist ivuxolimab in advanced cancers. Study-wide results and limits: With doses of 0.1 to 3.0 mg/kg, CD4+ and CD8+ blood T cells had undergone clonal expansion by week 6. Expanded clones were, on average, more numerous in CD8+ T cells than in CD4+.

The V gene lost 4 bases and the J gene lost 6 bases, with 12 bases spanning the gap. The CDR3 is 13 amino acids. Germline V gene sequence: CDR1 SQVTM, CDR2 ANQGSEA. To note about this clone: Its target is unknown.

Clones were read by immunoSEQ multiplex PCR, and TCRdb kept only the in-frame ones, dropping some. The sample carries some 45,000 clones, about 89% recorded once. The gene calls are TRBV29-1 and TRBJ2-2; D possibly uses TRBD1 or TRBD2 (5 bases each). This sequence was found in an adult with an advanced solid tumor such as melanoma, head and neck, liver or kidney cancer. This sample comprised CD4+ or CD8+ T cells sorted from blood, obtained in a trial of the OX40 agonist ivuxolimab. The CDR3 coding sequence is TGCAGCGTTGGCACCCAGGGACCCGGGGAGCTGTTTTTT. This codes for CSVGTQGPGELFF.